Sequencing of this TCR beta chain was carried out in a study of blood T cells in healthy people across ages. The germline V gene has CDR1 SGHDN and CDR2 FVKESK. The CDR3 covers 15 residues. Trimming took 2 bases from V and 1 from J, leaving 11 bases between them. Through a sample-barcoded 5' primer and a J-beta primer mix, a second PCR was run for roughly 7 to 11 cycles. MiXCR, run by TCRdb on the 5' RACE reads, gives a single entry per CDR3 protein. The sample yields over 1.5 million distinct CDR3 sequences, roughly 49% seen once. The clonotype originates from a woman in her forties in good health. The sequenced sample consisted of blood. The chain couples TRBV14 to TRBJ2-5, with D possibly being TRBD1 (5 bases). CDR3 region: CASSQYRRSQETQYF. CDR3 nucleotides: TGTGCCAGCAGCCAATACAGGCGTAGCCAAGAGACCCAGTACTTC.